The 5 T cell receptor beta chains reported below all come from one sample, sequenced in a study of cytomegalovirus exposure and HLA in healthy donors. The PCR contained 60 Vbeta and 13 Jbeta primers. The repertoire was sequenced with immunoSEQ multiplex PCR; TCRdb's copy has only in-frame clones and lacks some. This sample has some 190,000 clones; about 77% occur once, and the top ten carry about 2.5%. The sequenced sample consisted of PBMCs. The receptors stem from a woman aged 25 to 39 in good health and CMV-seropositive.

The chain joins TRBV21-1 to TRBJ2-4; TRBD2 is taken as the D call from the table, unchecked against the DNA. TRBV21-1 has pseudogene status. The CDR3 has 17 amino acids. The CDR3 DNA reads TGTGCCAGCAGCAAAGTTGGCGGGGGGCCAGGCAAAAACATTCAGTACTTC. Translation: CASSKVGGGPGKNIQYF.

J is TRBJ1-5 and V is TRBV6-5; D is unresolved. CDR3 length equals 15 residues. V shed 6 bases and J shed 1 base, with 13 bases lying between them. Germline V lookup: CDR1 MNHEY, CDR2 SVGAGI. The DNA for the CDR3 is TGTGCCAGCAGGATGATCCTCGGGAGCAATCAGCCCCAGCATTTT. This encodes CASRMILGSNQPQHF.

The rearrangement uses TRBV28 and TRBJ1-5; no firm D call. CDR3 size: 15 residues. V dropped 3 bases and J dropped 4 bases, with 13 bases sitting between them. CDR1 and CDR2 (germline): MDHEN, SYDVKM. The CDR3 sequence is CASSLRGLVNQPQHF. The CDR3 nucleotides are TGTGCCAGCAGTTTGAGAGGTTTAGTAAATCAGCCCCAGCATTTT.

This clone was found a few times. The chain links TRBV7-8 to TRBJ2-3; maybe TRBD1 (5 bases). V lost 5 bases to trimming and J lost 0 bases, with 12 bases between them. CDR1 is SGHVS, CDR2 FQNEAQ, per germline. This CDR3 is built from 15 residues. The DNA for the CDR3 is TGTGCCAGCAGCCTCCAAGGGGCCAGCACAGATACGCAGTATTTT. It codes for CASSLQGASTDTQYF.

The gene calls are TRBV19 and TRBJ2-2, with 7 bases fitting TRBD2. The V gene end was trimmed by 6 bases and the J gene end by 7 bases; junction bases not matched to a gene: 8. Germline CDR1 LNHDA, CDR2 SQIVND (reference sequence). CDR3 length: 14 residues. CDR3 sequence reads: CASRPGPGGGELFF. The DNA for the CDR3 is TGTGCCAGTAGGCCGGGACCGGGGGGCGGGGAGCTGTTTTTT.